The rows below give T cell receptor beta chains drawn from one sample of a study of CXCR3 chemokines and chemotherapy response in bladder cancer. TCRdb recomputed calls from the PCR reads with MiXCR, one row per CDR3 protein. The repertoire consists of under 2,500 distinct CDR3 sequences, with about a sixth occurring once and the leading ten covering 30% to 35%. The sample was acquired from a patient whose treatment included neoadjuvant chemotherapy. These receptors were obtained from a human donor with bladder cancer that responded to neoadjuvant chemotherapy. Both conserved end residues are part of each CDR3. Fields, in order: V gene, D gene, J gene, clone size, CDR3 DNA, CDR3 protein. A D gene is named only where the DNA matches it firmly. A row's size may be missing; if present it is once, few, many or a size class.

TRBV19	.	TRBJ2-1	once	TGTGCCAGTAGTGGGCGGGTGAACAATGAGCAGTTCTTC	CASSGRVNNEQFF
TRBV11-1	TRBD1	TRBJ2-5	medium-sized	TGTGCCAGCAGCTTCTTAGACAGGGAAGGCCAAGAGACCCAGTACTTC	CASSFLDREGQETQYF
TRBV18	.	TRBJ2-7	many	TGTGCCAGCTCACCGGGTCTCCGCTCCTACGAGCAGTACTTC	CASSPGLRSYEQYF
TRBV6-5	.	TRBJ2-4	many	TGTGCCAGCAGTTACGGTGGCGGTGGGGGGTCCAAAAACATTCAGTACTTC	CASSYGGGGGSKNIQYF
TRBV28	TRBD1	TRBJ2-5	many	TGTGCCAGCAGTTTAAACAGGGGAGAGGAGACCCAGTACTTC	CASSLNRGEETQYF
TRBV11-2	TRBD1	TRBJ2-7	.	TGTGCCAGCAGCTTAGGAAGTTACAGGGGCCCGACCTACGAGCAGTACTTC	CASSLGSYRGPTYEQYF
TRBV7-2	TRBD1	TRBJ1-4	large	TGTGCCAGCAGTTCCGGGACAGGGGATGAAAAACTGTTTTTT	CASSSGTGDEKLFF
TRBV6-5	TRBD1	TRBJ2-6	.	TGTGCCAGCAGTTACTCCGGACAGGGCTCTGGGGCCAACGTCCTGACTTTC	CASSYSGQGSGANVLTF
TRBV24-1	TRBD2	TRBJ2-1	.	TGTGCCACCAGTGCGGCTAGCGGGAGCAATGAGCAGTTCTTC	CATSAASGSNEQFF
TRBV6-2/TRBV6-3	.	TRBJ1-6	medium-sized	TGTGCCAGCAACTACCCGGCCGATAATTCACCCCTCCACTTT	CASNYPADNSPLHF
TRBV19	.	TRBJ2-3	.	TGTGCCAGTAGTATTTCCAGCGGAGGGCCCGGCGATACGCAGTATTTT	CASSISSGGPGDTQYF
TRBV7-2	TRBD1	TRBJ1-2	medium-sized	TGTGCCAGCAGCTTCCGGACAGGGGAGGATGGCTACACCTTC	CASSFRTGEDGYTF
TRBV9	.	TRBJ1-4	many	TGTGCCAGCAGCGTACATCCGGGCACTAATGAAAAACTGTTTTTT	CASSVHPGTNEKLFF
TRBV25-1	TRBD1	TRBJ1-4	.	TGTGCCAGCAGTGAAGAGGGGACAGGGTTTGAAAAACTGTTTTTT	CASSEEGTGFEKLFF
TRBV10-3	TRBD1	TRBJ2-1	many	TGTGCCATCAGTGACGGGACAGGGTTGATGGGGGAGCAGTTCTTC	CAISDGTGLMGEQFF
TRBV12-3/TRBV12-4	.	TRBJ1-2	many	TGTGCCAGCAGTTTAACCGGGACCGTAACAAACTACACCTTC	CASSLTGTVTNYTF
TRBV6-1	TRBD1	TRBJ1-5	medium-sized	TGTGCCAGCAGTGTTGAGACAGGGAATCAGCCCCAGCATTTT	CASSVETGNQPQHF
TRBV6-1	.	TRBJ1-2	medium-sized	TGTGCCAGCAGTGACAGGGGCTACTATGGCTACACCTTC	CASSDRGYYGYTF
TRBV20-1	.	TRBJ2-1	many	TGCAGTGCTACACGCCCACTAGCAGGTCACAATGAGCAGTTCTTC	CSATRPLAGHNEQFF
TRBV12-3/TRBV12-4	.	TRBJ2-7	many	TGTGCCAGCAGTTTGAGCGTAACGCCTCCCGAGCAGTACTTC	CASSLSVTPPEQYF
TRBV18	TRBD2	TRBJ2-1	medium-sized	TGTGCCAGCTCACCAGCGGGACTAGGACGCAATGAGCAGTTCTTC	CASSPAGLGRNEQFF
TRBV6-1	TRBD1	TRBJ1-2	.	TGTGCCAGCAGTGCACTTCCGGGACAGGGAGCAAATGGCTACACCTTC	CASSALPGQGANGYTF
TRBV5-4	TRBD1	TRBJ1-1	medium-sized	TGTGCCAGCAGCTCAGGGACAGGGTCCACTGAAGCTTTCTTT	CASSSGTGSTEAFF
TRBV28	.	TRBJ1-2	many	TGTGCCGTATCACGGGGGTACTATGGCTACACCTTC	CAVSRGYYGYTF
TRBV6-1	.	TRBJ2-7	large	TGTGCCAGCAGTGAAACCACACATTACGAGCAGTACTTC	CASSETTHYEQYF
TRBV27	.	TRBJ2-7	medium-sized	TGTGCCAGCAGTTTAGTCCCTCCTCGTCAGGATTCCTACGAGCAGTACTTC	CASSLVPPRQDSYEQYF
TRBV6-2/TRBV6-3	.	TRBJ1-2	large	TGTGCCAGCACCTCGGCCGGGGGTGGTGACTATGGCTACACCTTC	CASTSAGGGDYGYTF
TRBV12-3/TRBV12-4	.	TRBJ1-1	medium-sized	TGTGCCAGCAGTTTGGGGGAAGCAGCTTTCTTT	CASSLGEAAFF
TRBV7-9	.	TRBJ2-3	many	TGTGCCAGCAGCCCGACTACCGCTGCCACAGATACGCAGTATTTT	CASSPTTAATDTQYF
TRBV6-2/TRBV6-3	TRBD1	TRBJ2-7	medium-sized	TGTGCCAGCAGGGCCATAGGACAGGGGCCTCTCGAGCAGTACTTC	CASRAIGQGPLEQYF
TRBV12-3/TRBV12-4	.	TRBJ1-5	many	TGTGCCAGCAGTCTACAAAGCAATCAGCCCCAGCATTTT	CASSLQSNQPQHF
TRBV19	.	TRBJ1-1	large	TGTGCCAGTAGTGCTCTACAGGGATCGAGCAAGTTCTTT	CASSALQGSSKFF
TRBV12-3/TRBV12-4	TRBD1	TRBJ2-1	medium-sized	TGTGCCAGCAGTTTACGGACAGGGGGTTACAATGAGCAGTTCTTC	CASSLRTGGYNEQFF
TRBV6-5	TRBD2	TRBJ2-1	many	TGTGCCAGCAGCCGGACTAGCGGGAGAGGTAACAATGAGCAGTTCTTC	CASSRTSGRGNNEQFF
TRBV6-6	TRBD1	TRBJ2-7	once	TGTGCCAGCAGTTCGGGCCCGGGACAGGGGCCTCTCGAGCAGTACTTC	CASSSGPGQGPLEQYF
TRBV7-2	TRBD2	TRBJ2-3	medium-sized	TGTGCCAGCAGCCTCCGACTAGCGAGCGTAGGAGATACGCAGTATTTT	CASSLRLASVGDTQYF
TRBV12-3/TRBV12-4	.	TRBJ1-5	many	TGTGCCAGCAGTTTAGTACAGGGAAGCAATCAGCCCCAGCATTTT	CASSLVQGSNQPQHF
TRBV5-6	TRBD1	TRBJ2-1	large	TGTGCCAGCAGTCAAACAGGGGGGAGCTCCTACAATGAGCAGTTCTTC	CASSQTGGSSYNEQFF
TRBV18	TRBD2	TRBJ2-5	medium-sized	TGTGCCAGCTCCCTAGCGGGAGGGCCAGCGGAGACCCAGTACTTC	CASSLAGGPAETQYF
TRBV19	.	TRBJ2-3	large	TGTGCCAGTAGTATAGATAGTCCTAGCGTGGGCACAGATACGCAGTATTTT	CASSIDSPSVGTDTQYF